This T cell receptor (beta chain) was sequenced during a study of T cell responses to AZD1222 COVID-19 vaccine. Germline CDR1 reads KGHSH; CDR2 reads LQKENI. CDR3 size: 14 residues. With 0 bases removed from V and 1 base from J, the gap between germline ends came to 6 bases. The assay was immunoSEQ multiplex PCR, and TCRdb's table has in-frame clones only and misses some. The sample includes about 100,000 clones, about 86% of them seen just once. This clone was seen once. What it binds is not known. Study-level findings and limits: In a largely white British group with more females than males, clonal diversity was possibly underestimated.

Sequencing used peripheral blood, obtained on day 0 of AZD1222 vaccination. This sequence was found in an adult in good health. The chain has TRBV18 and TRBJ1-1; D gene unclear. The CDR3 sequence is CASSPPERNTEAFF. The CDR3 DNA reads as TGTGCCAGCTCACCACCGGAACGGAACACTGAAGCTTTCTTT.